The subject of this entry is one TCR beta chain. The CDR3 sequence is 12 residues long. V lost 3 bases and J 5 bases, leaving 5 bases between the germline ends. The source of the sample is a study of blood T cell repertoires in COVID-19. TCRdb keeps only in-frame clones here, not all; method: immunoSEQ multiplex PCR. This table has approximately 80,000 clones, roughly 86% appearing once. The source material was peripheral blood. The chain uses TRBV12-3 or TRBV12-4 and TRBJ1-5; D gene uncertain. This TCR was sampled from a man in his sixties with acute or convalescent COVID-19. The CDR3 nucleotides read TGTGCCAGCAGTTTCGGGGATCAGCCCCAGCATTTT. Translated, it gives CASSFGDQPQHF.